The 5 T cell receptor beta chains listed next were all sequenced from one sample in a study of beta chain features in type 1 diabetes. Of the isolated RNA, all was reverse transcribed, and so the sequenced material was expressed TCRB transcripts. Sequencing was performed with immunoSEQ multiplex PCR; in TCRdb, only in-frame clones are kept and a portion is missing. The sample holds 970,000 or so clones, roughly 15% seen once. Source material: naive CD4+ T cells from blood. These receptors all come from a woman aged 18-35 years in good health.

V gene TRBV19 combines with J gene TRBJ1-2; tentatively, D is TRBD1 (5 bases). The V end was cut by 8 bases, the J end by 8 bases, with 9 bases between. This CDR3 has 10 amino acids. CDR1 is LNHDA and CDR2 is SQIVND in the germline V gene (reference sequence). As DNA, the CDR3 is TGTGCCAGTCGAGGGGTCGGCTACACCTTC. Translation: CASRGVGYTF.

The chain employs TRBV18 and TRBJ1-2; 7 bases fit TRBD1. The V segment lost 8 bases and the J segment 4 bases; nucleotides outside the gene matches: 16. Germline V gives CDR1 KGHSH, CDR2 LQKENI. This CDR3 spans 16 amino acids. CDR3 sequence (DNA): TGTGCCAGCGATGATAACACAGGGGCTAACGGCTATGGCTACACCTTC. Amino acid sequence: CASDDNTGANGYGYTF. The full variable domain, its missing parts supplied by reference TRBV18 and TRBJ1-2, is NAGVMQNPRHLVRRRGQEARLRCSPMKGHSHVYWYRQLPEEGLKFMVYLQKENIIDESGMPKERFSAEFPKEGPSILRIQQVVRGDSAAYFCASDDNTGANGYGYTFGSGTRLTVV.

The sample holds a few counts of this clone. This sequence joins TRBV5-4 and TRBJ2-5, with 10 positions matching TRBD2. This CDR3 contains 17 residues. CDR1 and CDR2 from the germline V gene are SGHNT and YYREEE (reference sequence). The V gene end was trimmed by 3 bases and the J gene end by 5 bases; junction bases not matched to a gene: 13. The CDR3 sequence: CASSSLPSGRGGETQYF. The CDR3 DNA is TGTGCCAGCAGCTCTCTGCCTAGCGGGAGAGGGGGCGAGACCCAGTACTTC.

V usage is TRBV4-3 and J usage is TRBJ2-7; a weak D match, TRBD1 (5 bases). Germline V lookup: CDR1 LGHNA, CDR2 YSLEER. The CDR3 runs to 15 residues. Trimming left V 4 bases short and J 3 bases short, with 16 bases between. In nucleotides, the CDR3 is TGCGCCAGCAGCCTAAGTGTTCAGGGAAACTACGAGCAGTACTTC. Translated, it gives CASSLSVQGNYEQYF.

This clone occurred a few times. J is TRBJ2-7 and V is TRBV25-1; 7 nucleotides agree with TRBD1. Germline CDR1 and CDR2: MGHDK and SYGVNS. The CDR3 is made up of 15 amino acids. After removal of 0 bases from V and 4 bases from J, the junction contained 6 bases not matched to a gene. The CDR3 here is CASSEYGTVKYEQYF. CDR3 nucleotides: TGTGCCAGCAGTGAATACGGGACAGTGAAATACGAGCAGTACTTC.